This TCR beta chain was recovered during a study of Ad26.COV2.S vaccination and SARS-CoV-2 variants. Treatment indicated: some 20 received Ad26.COV2.S at low or high dose, single or two shots; 5 received placebo; per-sample allocation not given. Specimens were obtained on day 63 following the first vaccine or placebo injection. This clone has just a few counts. This table comes from immunoSEQ multiplex PCR, and its TCRdb copy is limited to in-frame clones, with some not included. The data show 500,000 or so clones, with approximately 90% seen just once and around 13% held by the top ten. This CDR3 is 14 amino acids long. CDR1 is SGHNT, CDR2 YYREEE, per germline (reference sequence). V shed 1 base and J shed 0 bases, with 4 bases lying between them.

Sequenced material: peripheral blood, taken in a trial of Ad26.COV2.S vaccine versus placebo. The chain links TRBV5-4 to TRBJ1-4; D unresolved. The sequence was collected from a person between 18 and 65 years old who received the Ad26.COV2.S COVID-19 vaccine or a placebo. CDR3 bases: TGTGCCAGCAGCTTGAACCCAACTAATGAAAAACTGTTTTTT. It encodes CASSLNPTNEKLFF.